This T cell receptor beta chain derives from a study of regulatory T cells in long-lasting Graves disease. Study outcomes and limitations: New patients shared fewer public clonotypes (roughly 1,000) than persistent patients did (roughly 2,700). The small sample size may have reduced accuracy.

Indicated time point: newly diagnosed GD, antithyroid drugs for less than 3 months. PBMC-extracted RNA yielded the TCR library. This clonotype was seen repeatedly, ten times or more. Its antigen is undetermined. Libraries of TCR beta came from iRepertoire HTBI primers plus Arm-PCR of CDR3 regions. TCRdb reprocessed the multiplex PCR reads with MiXCR, giving one entry per CDR3 protein. The sample has hundreds of thousands of distinct CDR3 sequences; approximately 12% are singletons. The junction had 3 bases not matched to a gene; V was cut back by 6 bases and J by 2 bases. Germline V lookup: CDR1 MNHEY, CDR2 SMNVEV (reference sequence). This CDR3 region has 15 residues. The data were also submitted as part of a second study, on T cells in Graves' hyperthyroidism and ophthalmopathy.

Here the sequenced sample was peripheral blood mononuclear cells (PBMCs), taken at new diagnosis, from a patient treated with antithyroid drugs. V is TRBV27 and J is TRBJ2-2; 10 nucleotides agree with TRBD2. The origin of this receptor is a woman aged 25 to 39 with Graves disease. CDR3 coding DNA: TGTGCCAGCAGGACTAGCGGGCTAAACACCGGGGAGCTGTTTTTT. This encodes CASRTSGLNTGELFF.